This T cell receptor (beta chain) comes out of a study of blood T cells in healthy people across ages. General study points: As age increased, TCR beta diversity per million T cells fell in a roughly linear fashion.

The CDR3 totals 15 residues. The V and J ends lost 1 base and 7 bases respectively, with 17 bases between them. Looked up from germline, CDR1 is MNHEY and CDR2 is SMNVEV (reference sequence). Healthy Caucasians from Russia aged roughly 6 to 95 served as donors. At least 5 micrograms of total RNA were extracted per sample. Worth noting for this clonotype: The antigen is undetermined.

For the second PCR, which ran for 7 to 11 cycles, a sample-barcoded 5' primer and a J-beta primer mix were used. With 12 random nucleotides, a template-switch adaptor tagged each individual cDNA molecule. Each CDR3 protein is one row after TCRdb ran MiXCR on the 5' RACE reads. The table lists some 1.4 million distinct CDR3 sequences, roughly 45% of them singletons. The chain employs TRBV27 and TRBJ2-7, with D tentatively TRBD1 or TRBD2 (5 bases each). Sequencing used blood. This clonotype was obtained from a woman aged 18-29 years in good health. The CDR3 coding sequence is TGTGCCAGCAGTTTATTAAGCCGGGGCAGTTGGGAGCAGTACTTC. Protein sequence: CASSLLSRGSWEQYF.